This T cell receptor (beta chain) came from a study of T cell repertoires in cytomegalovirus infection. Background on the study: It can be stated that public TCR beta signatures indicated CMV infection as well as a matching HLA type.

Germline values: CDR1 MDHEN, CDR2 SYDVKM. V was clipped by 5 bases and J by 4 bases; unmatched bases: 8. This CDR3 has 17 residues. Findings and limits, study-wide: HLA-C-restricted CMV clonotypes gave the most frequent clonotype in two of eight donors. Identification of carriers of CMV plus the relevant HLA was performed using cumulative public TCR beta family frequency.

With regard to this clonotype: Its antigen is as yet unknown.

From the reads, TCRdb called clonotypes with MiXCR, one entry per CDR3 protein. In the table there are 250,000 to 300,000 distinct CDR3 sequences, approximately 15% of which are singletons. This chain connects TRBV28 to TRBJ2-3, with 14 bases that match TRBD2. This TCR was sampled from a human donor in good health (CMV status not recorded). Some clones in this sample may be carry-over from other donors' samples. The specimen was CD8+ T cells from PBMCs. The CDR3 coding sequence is TGTGCCAGCAGTCTACGACTAGCGGGGGGGCAATCAGATACGCAGTATTTT. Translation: CASSLRLAGGQSDTQYF.